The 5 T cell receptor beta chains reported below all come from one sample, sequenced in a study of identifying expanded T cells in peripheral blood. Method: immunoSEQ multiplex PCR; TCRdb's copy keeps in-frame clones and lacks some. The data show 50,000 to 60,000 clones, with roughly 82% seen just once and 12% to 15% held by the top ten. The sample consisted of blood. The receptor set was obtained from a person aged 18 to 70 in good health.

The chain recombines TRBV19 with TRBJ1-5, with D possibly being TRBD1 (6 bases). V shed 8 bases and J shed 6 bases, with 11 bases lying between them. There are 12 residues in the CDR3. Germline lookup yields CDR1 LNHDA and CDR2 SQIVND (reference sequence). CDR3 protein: CASYRVGQPQHF. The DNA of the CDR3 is TGTGCCAGTTACAGGGTCGGTCAGCCCCAGCATTTT.

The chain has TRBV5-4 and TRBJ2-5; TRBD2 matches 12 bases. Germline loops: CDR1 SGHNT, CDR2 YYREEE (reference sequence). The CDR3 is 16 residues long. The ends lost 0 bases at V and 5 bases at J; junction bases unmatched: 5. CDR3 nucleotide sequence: TGTGCCAGCAGCTTGGTACTAGCGGGAGGAAGTGAGACCCAGTACTTC. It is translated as CASSLVLAGGSETQYF.

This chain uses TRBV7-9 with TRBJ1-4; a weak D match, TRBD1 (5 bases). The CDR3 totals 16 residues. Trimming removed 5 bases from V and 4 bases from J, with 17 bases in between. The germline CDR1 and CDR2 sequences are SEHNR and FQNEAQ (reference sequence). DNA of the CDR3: TGTGCCAGCAGCAAAGAGGGGCAGACCGTTAATGAAAAACTGTTTTTT. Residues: CASSKEGQTVNEKLFF.

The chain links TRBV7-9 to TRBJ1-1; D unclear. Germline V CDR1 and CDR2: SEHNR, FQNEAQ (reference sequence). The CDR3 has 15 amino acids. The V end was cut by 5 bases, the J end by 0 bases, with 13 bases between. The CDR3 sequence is CASSPATELNTEAFF. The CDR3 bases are TGTGCCAGCAGCCCGGCTACAGAATTGAACACTGAAGCTTTCTTT.

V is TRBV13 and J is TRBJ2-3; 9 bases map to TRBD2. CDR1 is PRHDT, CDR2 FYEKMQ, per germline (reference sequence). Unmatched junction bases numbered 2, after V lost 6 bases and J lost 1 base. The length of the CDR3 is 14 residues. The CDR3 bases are TGTGCCAGCAGTGAGCGGGGGGGCACAGATACGCAGTATTTT. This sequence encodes CASSERGGTDTQYF.